The 32 T cell receptor beta chains below come from one sample, sequenced in a study of T cells in women clearing cervical HPV infection. Sequenced by immunoSEQ multiplex PCR; TCRdb stores in-frame clones only, minus some. The repertoire table contains tens of thousands of clones. The material sequenced was blood buffy coat. Source of these receptors: a woman between 18 and 70 years old with a cervical HPV16 infection that either progressed to CIN3+ or cleared (not recorded which).

About this clone: The read ends 3 residues early relative to the CDR3; the germline J gene fills the gap. This chain links TRBV7-6 with TRBJ1-6; D uncertain. Between the trimmed V and J ends, which lost 2 bases and 10 bases, there was a span of 6 bases. This CDR3 contains 12 residues. The germline V gene has CDR1 SGHVS and CDR2 FNYEAQ. This chain's CDR3 is CASSLPLSPLHF. The sequenced CDR3 bases are TGTGCCAGCAGCTTACCTTTGTCACCC.

Comment on this clone: The observed sequence ends 3 residues before the CDR3 terminus, with the missing tail filled in from the germline J gene. The chain couples TRBV7-9 to TRBJ1-1, with D possibly matching TRBD1 (6 bases). This CDR3 is built from 15 residues. Germline V gene data show CDR1 as SEHNR and CDR2 as FQNEAQ (reference sequence). V was clipped by 10 bases and J by 5 bases, with 23 bases between them. Partial CDR3 DNA: TGTGCCACCCCGGGGGGGCCGGGTGGGAGGACTGAA. Translating gives CATPGGPGGRTE. The CDR3 as a whole reads CATPGGPGGRTEAFF.

Note on this clone: The read halts 3 residues ahead of the CDR3 end, with the missing end drawn from the germline J gene. The chain has TRBV7-9 and TRBJ2-7; 7 bases agree with TRBD1. The V segment lost 5 bases and the J segment 3 bases; nucleotides outside the gene matches: 7. Germline V gives CDR1 SEHNR, CDR2 FQNEAQ (reference sequence). The CDR3 covers 14 residues. CDR3 bases read: TGTGCCAGCAGCAACTACAGGGGAAGCTACGAG. Translating gives CASSNYRGSYE. The entire CDR3 sequence reads CASSNYRGSYEQYF.

In the case of this clone: The missing CDR3 end, 3 residues past where the read stops, is filled in from the germline J gene. The rearrangement joins TRBV18 to TRBJ1-2, with 9 bases fitting TRBD1. CDR1 and CDR2 (germline): KGHSH, LQKENI. The CDR3 runs to 15 residues. With 0 bases clipped from V and 3 bases from J, the junction kept 2 bases outside the gene matches. The covered CDR3 bases are TGTGCCAGCTCACCACCGGACAGGGGATACTATGGC. It encodes CASSPPDRGYYG. The full CDR3 reads CASSPPDRGYYGYTF.

On this clone itself: The sequence runs out 3 residues before the end of the CDR3; the remainder is reconstructed from the germline J gene. The genes are TRBV7-2 and TRBJ1-2; 8 bases line up with TRBD1. Germline trimming cut 4 bases from V and 1 base from J; bases unmatched to any gene: 5. Germline lookup yields CDR1 SGHTA and CDR2 FQGNSA. CDR3 length equals 15 residues. The sequenced part of the CDR3 DNA is TGTGCCAGCAGCTCGGACAGGGCCTTTAACTATGGC. Translated, it gives CASSSDRAFNYG. The full CDR3 is CASSSDRAFNYGYTF.

About this clone: The read ends 3 residues early relative to the CDR3; the germline J gene fills the gap. The rearrangement links TRBV19 to TRBJ1-2; 8 bases align to TRBD1. Germline V gene data show CDR1 as LNHDA and CDR2 as SQIVND (reference sequence). The ends lost 4 bases at V and 4 bases at J; junction bases unmatched: 20. The CDR3 has 19 amino acids. CDR3 region: CASSTHPSSGTGVLYGYTF. The CDR3 DNA, read in part, is TGTGCCAGTAGTACCCATCCCTCCTCTGGGACAGGCGTCCTCTATGGC. The full variable domain, completed using reference TRBV19 and TRBJ1-2, is DGGITQSPKYLFRKEGQNVTLSCEQNLNHDAMYWYRQDPGQGLRLIYYSQIVNDFQKGDIAEGYSVSREKKESFPLTVTSAQKNPTAFYLCASSTHPSSGTGVLYGYTFGSGTRLTVV.

Worth noting for this clone: Sequencing ends 3 residues short of the CDR3 end; the germline J gene provides the rest. The rearrangement uses TRBV5-1 and TRBJ2-6; 8 bases fit TRBD1. The CDR3 has 17 residues. From germline, CDR1 is SGHRS and CDR2 YFSETQ. V shed 1 base and J 4 bases; nucleotides not matched to a gene: 7. The part of the CDR3 DNA that was read is TGCGCCAGCAGCTTGAGGCAGGGGGCGGCGGGGGCCAACGTC. Translated, it gives CASSLRQGAAGANV. The whole CDR3 protein is CASSLRQGAAGANVLTF.

Comments on this clone: The read terminates 3 residues before the CDR3 end, so the remaining end is supplied by the germline J gene. The J gene is TRBJ1-2, the V gene TRBV6-2 or TRBV6-3, with D uncertain. There are 16 residues in the CDR3. V dropped 2 bases and J dropped 2 bases, with 15 bases sitting between them. The germline V gene has CDR1 MNHEY and CDR2 SVGEGT. This CDR3 reads CASSYPRHLRNYGYTF. The sequenced part of the CDR3 DNA is TGTGCCAGCAGTTACCCGCGACATTTAAGGAACTATGGC.

Details on this clone: The read terminates 3 residues ahead of where the CDR3 ends, so the germline J gene completes it. The rearrangement joins TRBV18 to TRBJ1-1; 9 bases align to TRBD1. The CDR3 runs to 15 residues. The germline gives CDR1 KGHSH, CDR2 LQKENI. Incomplete CDR3 DNA: TGTGCCAGCTCACCATCTCGGGACAGGGAGTCGGAA. Protein product: CASSPSRDRESE. The whole CDR3 protein is CASSPSRDRESEAFF.

In regard to this clone: The read falls 3 residues short of the CDR3 end, and the missing part is taken from the germline J gene. The rearrangement joins TRBV20-1 to TRBJ1-5; no firm D call. This CDR3 is 13 amino acids long. CDR1 is DFQATT and CDR2 is SNEGSKA in the germline V gene (reference sequence). Deletions cut 3 bases from V and 0 bases from J, with 6 bases between. CDR3 bases read: TGCAGTGCTAGTCGCGCTAGCAATCAGCCC. This sequence encodes CSASRASNQP. The whole CDR3 protein is CSASRASNQPQHF.

The CDR3 spells CAIVLQGHPDTQYF. The part of the CDR3 DNA that was read is TGTGCCATCGTACTCCAGGGGCACCCAGATACG. The V call is TRBV7-7, the J call TRBJ2-3; perhaps TRBD1 as D (6 bases). The sequence runs out 3 residues before the end of the CDR3; the remainder is reconstructed from the germline J gene. CDR3 length: 14 amino acids. V dropped 10 bases and J dropped 4 bases, with 18 bases sitting between them. Germline CDR1 and CDR2: SSHAT and FNYEAQ (reference sequence). Looking up the rest from reference TRBV7-7 and TRBJ2-3 gives the full variable domain: GAGVSQSPRYKVTKRGQDVTLRCDPISSHATLYWYQQALGQGPEFLTYFNYEAQPDKSGLPSDRFSAERPEGSISTLTIQRTEQRDSAMYRCAIVLQGHPDTQYFGPGTRLTVL.

Of note for this clone: From the germline J gene comes the end of the CDR3, since the read stops 3 residues before it. The V gene is TRBV7-2, the J gene TRBJ2-4; tentatively, D is TRBD1 (5 bases). Germline CDR1 is SGHTA and CDR2 is FQGNSA. Trimming removed 5 bases at V and 7 bases at J, with 12 bases between. This CDR3 has 13 amino acids. The covered CDR3 bases are TGTGCCAGCAGCCCCCAGACAGTGAACATT. Amino acids: CASSPQTVNI. The CDR3 reads in full as CASSPQTVNIQYF.

Remarks on this clone: The read falls 3 residues short of the CDR3 end, and the missing part is taken from the germline J gene. This rearrangement joins TRBV5-1 to TRBJ1-2; 8 bases fit TRBD1. The CDR3 loop spans 14 amino acids. Per the germline V gene, CDR1 is SGHRS and CDR2 is YFSETQ. Trimming removed 4 bases from V and 0 bases from J; junction bases left unmatched: 2. The CDR3: CASSMTGANYGYTF. The CDR3 DNA, read in part, is TGCGCCAGCAGCATGACAGGGGCTAACTATGGC.

Notes on this clone: Sequencing ends 3 residues short of the CDR3 end; the germline J gene provides the rest. The V gene is TRBV6-1, the J gene TRBJ1-5, with D unresolved. Between the trimmed V and J ends, which lost 4 bases and 6 bases, there was a span of 16 bases. Per the germline V gene, CDR1 is MNHNS and CDR2 is SASEGT. The CDR3 has 15 residues. Here the CDR3 reads CASSGQSGGSQPQHF. The sequenced part of the CDR3 DNA is TGTGCCAGCAGTGGCCAGTCAGGTGGAAGTCAGCCC.

Comments on this clone: Read sequence stops 3 residues before the CDR3 end, and the germline J gene provides the missing end. The V and J genes are TRBV5-1 and TRBJ2-3; D remains unclear. V was shortened by 4 bases and J by 2 bases, with 11 bases between the two germline ends. The CDR3 contains 14 residues. Germline V gene sequence: CDR1 SGHRS, CDR2 YFSETQ. The sequenced part of the CDR3 DNA is TGCGCCAGCAGCAATTTCCGAGCCACAGATACG. It specifies CASSNFRATDT. The CDR3, in full, reads CASSNFRATDTQYF.

On this clone itself: The missing CDR3 end, 3 residues past where the read stops, is filled in from the germline J gene. J is TRBJ2-7 and V is TRBV20-1; D might be TRBD2 (6 bases). This CDR3 is built from 15 residues. Trimming removed 4 bases from V and 0 bases from J, with 16 bases in between. Germline lookup yields CDR1 DFQATT and CDR2 SNEGSKA (reference sequence). The sequenced CDR3 bases are TGCAGTGCTAAAAGCACGGGACTCTTCTCCTACGAG. It translates to CSAKSTGLFSYE. The full-length CDR3 reads as CSAKSTGLFSYEQYF.

As concerns this clone: Read data end 3 residues before the CDR3 end; the end is taken from the germline J gene. The V call is TRBV7-9, the J call TRBJ1-1; 7 bases fit TRBD1. CDR1 SEHNR and CDR2 FQNEAQ come from the germline V gene (reference sequence). V lost 5 bases to trimming and J lost 4 bases; unmatched junction nucleotides: 1. CDR3 length equals 12 residues. The CDR3 here is CASSQGGTEAFF. The part of the CDR3 DNA that was read is TGTGCCAGCAGCCAGGGGGGCACTGAA.

The CDR3 spells CAWSQGGGQYF. The CDR3 bases that were read are TGTGCCTGGAGTCAAGGGGGTGGT. V usage is TRBV30 and J usage is TRBJ2-4; a weak D match, TRBD1 (6 bases). The read halts 3 residues ahead of the CDR3 end, with the missing end drawn from the germline J gene. Germline assignment: CDR1 GTSNPN and CDR2 SVGIG (reference sequence). This CDR3 has 11 amino acids.

The chain's CDR3 is CASSPTPLGSEAFF. Incomplete CDR3 DNA: TGTGCCAGCAGTCCCACTCCTTTAGGGTCTGAA. J is TRBJ1-1 and V is TRBV28, with D uncertain. The missing CDR3 end, 3 residues past where the read stops, is filled in from the germline J gene. Germline lookup yields CDR1 MDHEN and CDR2 SYDVKM. The CDR3 is made up of 14 amino acids. Trimming stripped 5 bases from V and 6 bases from J, with 16 bases between.

Worth noting for this clone: Read coverage stops 3 residues before the CDR3 terminus; the germline J gene supplies the remainder. The V call is TRBV6-2 or TRBV6-3, the J call TRBJ2-1; 10 bases align to TRBD2. Germline lookup yields CDR1 MNHEY and CDR2 SVGEGT. V shed 6 bases, J shed 6 bases, and the junction held 5 bases outside the gene matches. This CDR3 is 14 amino acids long. The CDR3 protein is CASRLAGAGNEQFF. The covered CDR3 bases are TGTGCCAGCAGGCTAGCGGGAGCTGGCAATGAG.

Points on this clone: The read ends 3 residues early relative to the CDR3; the germline J gene fills the gap. The genes are TRBV2 and TRBJ2-5, with D possibly being TRBD1 (6 bases). This CDR3 comprises 16 residues. Germline CDR1 reads SNHLY; CDR2 reads FYNNEI. Here the CDR3 reads CASNPNVGAVGDTQYF. CDR3 DNA, as far as it was read: TGTGCCAGCAATCCAAATGTGGGGGCGGTCGGCGATACC. Full variable domain (missing parts from reference TRBV2 and TRBJ2-5): EPEVTQTPSHQVTQMGQEVILRCVPISNHLYFYWYRQILGQKVEFLVSFYNNEISEKSEIFDDQFSVERPDGSNFTLKIRSTKLEDSAMYFCASNPNVGAVGDTQYFGPGTRLLVL.

Concerning this clone: From the germline J gene comes the end of the CDR3, since the read stops 3 residues before it. The rearrangement joins TRBV18 to TRBJ1-2; D not certain. The CDR3 has 21 amino acids. Germline CDR1 and CDR2: KGHSH and LQKENI. The CDR3 region is CASSPLSRRGSNSGRLYDYTF. The covered CDR3 bases are TGTGCCAGCTCACCGCTCAGTCGTCGGGGATCAAATAGCGGGAGGCTCTACGAC.

Note on this clone: The read comes to an end 3 residues before the CDR3 does, leaving the germline J gene to fill in the end. J is TRBJ1-2 and V is TRBV10-2, with D uncertain. V lost 2 bases and J 4 bases, leaving 11 bases between the germline ends. The V gene's germline CDR1 is WSHSY and CDR2 SAAADI. The CDR3 is 14 residues long. CDR3 DNA, as far as it was read: TGCGCCAGCAGTGAGCCCCATGGGCCCTATGGC. Residues: CASSEPHGPYG. From start to end, the CDR3 is CASSEPHGPYGYTF.

Comments on this clone: The CDR3 goes on 3 residues after the read ends, and that part is filled in from the germline J gene. Other nucleotide sequences in the sample specify the same CDR3. The chain employs TRBV19 and TRBJ1-3; no clear D gene. The germline V and J ends were trimmed by 2 bases and 0 bases, with 14 bases remaining between them. Germline CDR1 LNHDA, CDR2 SQIVND (reference sequence). This CDR3 spans 17 amino acids. CDR3 loop: CASSIFGVVASGNTIYF. CDR3 bases read: TGTGCCAGTAGTATATTCGGGGTCGTGGCCTCTGGAAACACC.

Comment on this clone: Read coverage stops 3 residues before the CDR3 terminus; the germline J gene supplies the remainder. V usage is TRBV20-1 and J usage is TRBJ2-2, with TRBD2 matching 12 bases. With V trimmed by 0 bases and J by 3 bases, 5 bases remained unmatched. Germline V gene data show CDR1 as DFQATT and CDR2 as SNEGSKA (reference sequence). The CDR3 has 17 amino acids. The CDR3 bases that were read are TGCAGTGCTAGAGATCCTAGCGGGAGGGCCGACACCGGGGAG. Residues: CSARDPSGRADTGE. The whole CDR3 is CSARDPSGRADTGELFF.

As concerns this clone: The read stops 3 residues short of the end of the CDR3; the missing end is completed from the germline J gene. The rearrangement joins TRBV20-1 to TRBJ2-1; 13 bases are a match to TRBD2. The germline V gene has CDR1 DFQATT and CDR2 SNEGSKA (reference sequence). This CDR3 spans 20 amino acids. Trimming took 3 bases from V and 1 from J; bases not matched to a gene: 15. The sequenced part of the CDR3 DNA is TGCAGTGCTAGGGGGGTCCTTACTAGCGGGAGGGCCTTGTCCTACAATGAG. It is translated as CSARGVLTSGRALSYNE. The entire CDR3 reads CSARGVLTSGRALSYNEQFF.

Partial CDR3 DNA: TGTGCCAGCAGCCTATCCGGGACAGATACC. Amino acid sequence: CASSLSGTDT. The complete CDR3 protein is CASSLSGTDTYTF. This chain connects TRBV7-9 to TRBJ1-2; 7 nucleotides line up with TRBD1. The CDR3 extends 3 residues past the end of the read, so its final part is completed from the germline J gene. The germline V gene encodes CDR1 SEHNR and CDR2 FQNEAQ (reference sequence). CDR3 size: 13 residues.

Concerning this clone itself: The read ends 3 residues shy of where the CDR3 ends; the end is completed using the germline J gene. This chain connects TRBV2 to TRBJ2-1; maybe TRBD2 (6 bases). CDR1 is SNHLY and CDR2 is FYNNEI in the germline V gene. The CDR3 has 14 amino acids. Trimming took 8 bases from V and 4 from J, leaving 15 bases between them. This chain's CDR3 is CASGGTQSYNEQFF. The CDR3 bases that were read are TGTGCCAGCGGGGGGACTCAGTCATACAATGAG. Drawing the rest from reference TRBV2 and TRBJ2-1, the complete variable domain is EPEVTQTPSHQVTQMGQEVILRCVPISNHLYFYWYRQILGQKVEFLVSFYNNEISEKSEIFDDQFSVERPDGSNFTLKIRSTKLEDSAMYFCASGGTQSYNEQFFGPGTRLTVL.

As regards this clone: The CDR3 goes on 3 residues after the read ends, and that part is filled in from the germline J gene. The chain links TRBV28 to TRBJ2-7; D tentatively reads TRBD1 or TRBD2 (6 bases each). Trimming removed 7 bases at V and 4 bases at J, with 17 bases between. Per the germline V gene, CDR1 is MDHEN and CDR2 is SYDVKM. The CDR3 is 14 residues long. Incomplete CDR3 DNA: TGTGCCAGCACTCTAGGAGGGACAACATACGAG. Protein: CASTLGGTTYE. Given in full, the CDR3 is CASTLGGTTYEQYF.

Worth noting for this clone: The missing CDR3 end, 3 residues past where the read stops, is filled in from the germline J gene. V usage is TRBV7-9 and J usage is TRBJ2-7, with D perhaps TRBD2 (5 bases). CDR3 length equals 13 residues. Germline loops: CDR1 SEHNR, CDR2 FQNEAQ (reference sequence). Trimming pared 2 bases from V and 5 bases from J, leaving 10 bases between. The chain's CDR3 is CASSLREGHEQYF. The CDR3 DNA, read in part, is TGTGCCAGCAGCTTAAGAGAGGGCCACGAG.

A note on this clone: The read gets to within 3 residues of the CDR3 end, and the germline J gene fills in the rest. The chain couples TRBV19 to TRBJ2-2, with TRBD1 matching 8 bases. Germline CDR1 is LNHDA and CDR2 is SQIVND (reference sequence). This CDR3 has 16 amino acids. CDR3 DNA, as far as it was read: TGTGCCAGTAGTATCGGTCCAGGGGGCGCGGGGTCACCG. It codes for CASSIGPGGAGSP. The entire CDR3 sequence reads CASSIGPGGAGSPLFF.

On this clone itself: The read comes to an end 3 residues before the CDR3 does, leaving the germline J gene to fill in the end. This chain uses TRBV18 with TRBJ2-3, with D unresolved. CDR3 length: 14 residues. The ends were cut back, 3 bases at V and 4 bases at J, with 11 bases in the middle. Germline CDR1 and CDR2: KGHSH and LQKENI. CDR3 DNA, as far as it was read: TGTGCCAGCTCACCGACATCTATGGCAGATACG. Translating gives CASSPTSMADT. The complete CDR3 sequence is CASSPTSMADTQYF. The full variable domain, with the rest looked up from reference TRBV18 and TRBJ2-3, is NAGVMQNPRHLVRRRGQEARLRCSPMKGHSHVYWYRQLPEEGLKFMVYLQKENIIDESGMPKERFSAEFPKEGPSILRIQQVVRGDSAAYFCASSPTSMADTQYFGPGTRLTVL.